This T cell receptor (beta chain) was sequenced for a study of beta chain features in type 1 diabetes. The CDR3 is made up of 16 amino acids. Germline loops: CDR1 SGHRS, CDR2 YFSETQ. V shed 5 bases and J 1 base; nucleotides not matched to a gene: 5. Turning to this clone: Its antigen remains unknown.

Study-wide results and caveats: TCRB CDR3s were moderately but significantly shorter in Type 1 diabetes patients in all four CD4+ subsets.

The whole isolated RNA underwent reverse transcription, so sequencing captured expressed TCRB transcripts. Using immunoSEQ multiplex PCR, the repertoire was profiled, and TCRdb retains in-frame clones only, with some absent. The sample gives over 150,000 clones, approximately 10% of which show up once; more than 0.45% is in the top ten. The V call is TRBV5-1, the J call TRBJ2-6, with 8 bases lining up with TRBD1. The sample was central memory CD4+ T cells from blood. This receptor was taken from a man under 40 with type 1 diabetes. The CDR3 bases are TGCGCCAGCAGGACAGGGGAATTGTCTGGGGCCAACGTCCTGACTTTC. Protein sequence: CASRTGELSGANVLTF.